One and the same sample provided the 8 T cell receptor beta chains below, sequenced in a study of T-cell reconstitution after alpha-beta-depleted transplantation in children. These receptors have no known antigen. Overall study findings and caveats: Newly generated T cells supplied most T-cell counts and diversity one year post-transplant.

Unique molecular identifiers were incorporated during preparation of the TCRbeta library. A single record per CDR3 protein comes from TCRdb applying MiXCR to the PCR reads. This sample carries 250,000 to 300,000 distinct CDR3 sequences, about 7.3% of them seen once, and the ten largest clones take over 7.5%. The material sequenced was peripheral blood, taken 360 days after TCRalphabeta/CD19-depleted stem cell transplant. The receptors derive from a female patient aged 2 to 10 who had a stem cell transplant for Fanconi anemia, so the T cells may come from the graft donor.

This sequence joins TRBV4-2 and TRBJ2-4; D is undetermined. Per germline, CDR1 LGHNA and CDR2 YNFKEQ. Trimming left V 8 bases short and J 1 base short, with 18 bases between. This CDR3 comprises 16 residues. The CDR3 DNA is TGTGCCAGCGGCCCTGGGCCCCCCGTCGCCAAAAACATTCAGTACTTC. Amino acids: CASGPGPPVAKNIQYF.

This clonotype was counted between two and nine times. CDR3 sequence (DNA): TGTGCCAGCAGCCCGACTAGCCTTGAAACGGATACGCAGTATTTT. It yields the protein CASSPTSLETDTQYF. The chain joins TRBV9 to TRBJ2-3, with 7 bases identical to TRBD2. Unmatched junction bases numbered 11, after V lost 4 bases and J lost 6 bases. Germline values: CDR1 SGDLS, CDR2 YYNGEE. The CDR3 is 15 residues long.

The J gene is TRBJ2-2, the V gene TRBV5-1; 13 positions agree with TRBD2. Per germline, CDR1 SGHRS and CDR2 YFSETQ. J lost 2 bases, V lost 3 bases, and 4 bases had no gene match. The CDR3 totals 17 residues. The CDR3 sequence: CASSWGLAGRNTGELFF. The CDR3 nucleotides read TGCGCCAGCAGCTGGGGACTAGCGGGAAGAAACACCGGGGAGCTGTTTTTT.

The V gene is TRBV4-2, the J gene TRBJ2-2; 8 bases are shared with TRBD2. The V segment lost 4 bases and the J segment 5 bases; nucleotides outside the gene matches: 9. The CDR3 is 16 residues long. Looked up from germline, CDR1 is LGHNA and CDR2 is YNFKEQ. This CDR3 reads CASSPGASGLTGELFF. Here the CDR3 DNA reads TGTGCCAGCAGCCCCGGGGCTAGCGGGCTGACCGGGGAGCTGTTTTTT.

The rearrangement uses TRBV4-2 and TRBJ1-4; TRBD1 aligns across 7 bases. The germline V gene has CDR1 LGHNA and CDR2 YNFKEQ. J lost 0 bases, V lost 8 bases, and 3 bases had no gene match. The CDR3 spans 14 residues. In DNA, the CDR3 is TGTGCCAGCGGAAGGGGGCCAACTAATGAAAAACTGTTTTTT. This gives the protein CASGRGPTNEKLFF.

This clonotype was seen repeatedly, ten times or more. V and J are TRBV7-2 and TRBJ2-1, with D perhaps matching TRBD2 (5 bases). Germline V CDR1 and CDR2: SGHTA, FQGNSA. The CDR3 totals 14 residues. Trimming took 6 bases from V and 5 from J, leaving 14 bases between them. This CDR3 is CASRTGLLHNEQFF. Written as DNA, the CDR3 is TGTGCCAGCAGAACTGGACTCTTACACAATGAGCAGTTCTTC.

This clonotype was detected only a few times. This CDR3 is CASSSSGKQENTIYF. The DNA for the CDR3 is TGTGCCAGCAGCTCATCCGGGAAGCAAGAAAACACCATATATTTT. The chain carries TRBV7-9 and TRBJ1-3; D is ambiguous. The germline V gene encodes CDR1 SEHNR and CDR2 FQNEAQ (reference sequence). Trimming shortened V by 4 bases and J by 6 bases, and 16 bases separated the two germline ends. There are 15 residues in the CDR3.

The chain couples TRBV5-1 to TRBJ1-2; the D is unclear. The germline V gene encodes CDR1 SGHRS and CDR2 YFSETQ. The V end lost 0 bases, the J end lost 0 bases, and 9 bases lay between the germline ends. There are 15 residues in the CDR3. The CDR3 DNA reads as TGCGCCAGCAGCTTGGGAGGGTACTCTAACTATGGCTACACCTTC. Amino acids: CASSLGGYSNYGYTF.